This T cell receptor beta chain was sequenced for a study of T cell repertoires in aging, cancer and after chemotherapy. Study-level background: Paired samples before and after chemotherapy came from chronic lymphocytic leukemia patients on fludarabine- or bendamustine-based regimens.

Study conclusions and caveats: In healthy donors, age-related TCR diversity loss mainly reflected lost richness. In each cancer cohort, median generation probability increased across chemotherapy, suggesting thymic output rebounded.

Within the sample, this clonotype is medium-sized. The antigen is not known. Rearranged V-D-J TRB sequences were amplified with a mixed TRB-A/B primer pool. MiXCR, applied by TCRdb to the multiplex PCR reads, yields one record per CDR3 protein. The sample includes a few thousand distinct CDR3 sequences, over 20% seen only once; the top ten take approximately 25%. Peripheral blood genomic DNA, not sorted cells or RNA, was the template. The clonotype originates from a human donor with a blood cancer. Sequencing was done on a sample of blood.

The DNA of the CDR3 is TGTGCCAGCAGTGACAGTTACTATAATTCACCCCTCCACTTT. This gives the protein CASSDSYYNSPLHF. This chain joins TRBV6-4 and TRBJ1-6; D gene unclear. Trimming cost V 2 bases and J 3 bases, with 5 bases left between them. Germline CDR1 reads MRHNA; CDR2 reads SNTAGT. This CDR3 contains 14 residues.